The clone carrying this T cell receptor (beta chain) was seen a handful of times. Its antigen is still unknown. These data belong to a study of regulatory and conventional T cells in RAG deficiency. Findings and limits, study-wide: Shannon entropy was markedly lower and Simpson indices higher in RAG-deficient patients than control T-cell subsets. Shorter CDR3s in all patient subsets; >85% Treg-Tconv overlap in Omenn. These Omenn syndrome Treg sorts may hold peripherally activated cells instead.

The method was immunoSEQ multiplex PCR; TCRdb's version includes in-frame clones alone and lacks a portion of them. The table records under 35,000 clones, roughly three quarters of them present only once. Conventional CD4+ T cells were sorted from blood as CD25-low CD127-high cells. Germline loops: CDR1 MDHEN, CDR2 SYDVKM. CDR3 length: 13 residues. Trimming took 7 bases from V and 6 from J, leaving 13 bases between them. The data also belong to a second study, concerning regulatory T cells. That source reports: The primer mix had 52 TRBV and 13 TRBJ primers. In patients, unique TRB V-J pairs were restricted and V/J usage skewed, especially in Tregs.

The TCR sequence derives from a human donor in good health. Specimen: CD4+ effector T cells sorted from blood. The chain employs TRBV28 and TRBJ1-5; D might be TRBD1 (6 bases). In DNA form, the CDR3 reads TGTGCCAGCATGGGGGGGCAGGGTCAGCCCCAGCATTTT. Translation gives CASMGGQGQPQHF.